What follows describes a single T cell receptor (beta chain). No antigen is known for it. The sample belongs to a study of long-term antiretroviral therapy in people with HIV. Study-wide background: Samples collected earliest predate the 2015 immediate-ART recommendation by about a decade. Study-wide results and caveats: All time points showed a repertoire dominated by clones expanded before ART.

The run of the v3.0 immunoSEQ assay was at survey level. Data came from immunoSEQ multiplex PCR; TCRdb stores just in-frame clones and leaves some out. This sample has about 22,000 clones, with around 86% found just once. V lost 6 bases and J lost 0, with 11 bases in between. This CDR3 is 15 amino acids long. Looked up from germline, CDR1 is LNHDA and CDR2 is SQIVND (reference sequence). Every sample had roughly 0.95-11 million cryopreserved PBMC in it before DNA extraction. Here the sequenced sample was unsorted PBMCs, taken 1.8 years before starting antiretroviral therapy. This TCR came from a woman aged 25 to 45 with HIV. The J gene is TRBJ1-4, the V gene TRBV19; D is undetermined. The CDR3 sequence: CASSPIWATNEKLFF. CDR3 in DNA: TGTGCCAGTAGCCCAATTTGGGCAACTAATGAAAAACTGTTTTTT.